This TCR beta chain was recorded in a study of blood T cell repertoires in COVID-19. Study context: Sites across the United States, Italy and Spain contributed samples from acute and convalescent COVID-19.

In the study's own analysis: Amplified reference gene primers provided the basis for estimating nucleated cell counts. The protocol was immunoSEQ multiplex PCR, while the TCRdb copy is restricted to in-frame clones and leaves out a portion. V and J calls and clone size are given by that table; D and trimming were obtained from the DNA. The profile shows some 200,000 clones, nearly 90% of them singletons. Trimming removed 3 bases from V and 9 bases from J; junction bases left unmatched: 3. The CDR3 is 12 residues long. Germline V gene sequence: CDR1 SGHNT, CDR2 YENEEA. What was sequenced was peripheral blood. The TCR sequence derives from a woman under 30 who had recovered from COVID-19. The chain recombines TRBV11-3 with TRBJ2-3; 7 nucleotides agree with TRBD1. Written as DNA, the CDR3 is TGTGCCAGCAGCTTGGACAGGAGGACGCAGTATTTT. It yields the protein CASSLDRRTQYF.